The sequence of this T cell receptor beta chain was determined in a study of cytomegalovirus exposure and HLA in healthy donors. Study-wide results and caveats: What a later analysis showed was that several of the most significant clusters appeared linked to common viral pathogens. In a later analysis, HLA-associated beta chains showed higher expansion and lower generation probabilities than comparable chains. According to the study, about 180 TCR beta chains were cytomegalovirus-associated. Rare TCR sequences predominated, though certain public TCRs were found in many donors.

Amplification used 60 Vbeta primers and 13 Jbeta primers. Assay: immunoSEQ multiplex PCR; the TCRdb copy retains only in-frame clones and omits some. The sample records 110,000 or so clones, roughly 76% being singletons. V lost 4 bases and J lost 5; bases outside the gene matches: 4. CDR3 size: 15 residues. Looked up from germline, CDR1 is SGHDN and CDR2 is FVKESK. This clone was seen only a few times. What it binds is unknown. The receptor was derived from a man in his fifties in good health and CMV-seropositive. The chain employs TRBV14 and TRBJ2-1; 11 bases are a match to TRBD2. The sample was PBMCs. The CDR3 DNA reads TGTGCCAGCAGCCCAGGACTAGCGGGCAACAATGAGCAGTTCTTC. This encodes CASSPGLAGNNEQFF.